Listed here are 10 T cell receptor beta chains from one sample, sequenced in a study of Tregs in tolerant kidney transplant recipients. CFSE-labeled recipient PBMCs were cultured around six days with irradiated graft donor PBMCs, then FACS-sorted. The antigens for these receptors are not known. Clones were sequenced by immunoSEQ multiplex PCR, and TCRdb holds only the in-frame ones, with some missing. The sample has approximately 9,100 clones, roughly 36% seen once; the top ten hold 5% to 7.5%. The sample here was CD8+ T cells from blood cultured with allogeneic cells, taken before the transplant. The source of these receptors is a human patient who received a combined kidney and bone marrow transplant.

The chain employs TRBV7-9 and TRBJ1-2; D uncertain. V was clipped by 2 bases and J by 5 bases, with 6 bases between them. Looked up from germline, CDR1 is SEHNR and CDR2 is FQNEAQ (reference sequence). CDR3 length equals 12 residues. CDR3 sequence: CASSLSHYGYTF. CDR3 DNA: TGTGCCAGCAGCTTATCCCATTATGGCTACACCTTC.

This clone is a singleton in its sample. The chain has TRBV18 and TRBJ1-1; 10 bases align to TRBD1. From germline, CDR1 is KGHSH and CDR2 LQKENI. The ends lost 0 bases at V and 3 bases at J; junction bases unmatched: 4. This CDR3 comprises 16 residues. Here the CDR3 DNA reads TGTGCCAGCTCACCACCTACGGGACAGGGGTACACTGAAGCTTTCTTT. This codes for CASSPPTGQGYTEAFF.

V is TRBV28 and J is TRBJ2-4; 8 bases fit TRBD1. This CDR3 is built from 17 residues. Germline-derived CDR1 and CDR2 are MDHEN and SYDVKM. Trimming at V came to 6 bases and at J to 0 bases, leaving 10 bases not matched to a gene. The CDR3 loop reads CASRPGTGGLAKNIQYF. In DNA form, the CDR3 reads TGTGCCAGCAGACCCGGGACAGGTGGACTAGCCAAAAACATTCAGTACTTC.

This chain connects TRBV7-9 to TRBJ1-1, with unresolved D. From germline, CDR1 is SEHNR and CDR2 FQNEAQ (reference sequence). There are 15 residues in the CDR3. V lost 4 bases and J lost 4, with 16 bases in between. The DNA of the CDR3 is TGTGCCAGCAGCTCTCCGCGGGGAGTAGGCACTGAAGCTTTCTTT. It translates to CASSSPRGVGTEAFF. Looking up the rest from reference TRBV7-9 and TRBJ1-1 gives the full variable domain: DTGVSQNPRHKITKRGQNVTFRCDPISEHNRLYWYRQTLGQGPEFLTYFQNEAQLEKSRLLSDRFSAERPKGSFSTLEIQRTEQGDSAMYLCASSSPRGVGTEAFFGQGTRLTVV.

This clone was detected a few times. V usage is TRBV19 and J usage is TRBJ2-6; 9 bases fit TRBD2. The CDR3 covers 20 residues. The V segment lost 4 bases and the J segment 1 base; nucleotides outside the gene matches: 14. CDR1 is LNHDA, CDR2 SQIVND, per germline (reference sequence). The CDR3, as DNA: TGTGCCAGTAGTACCCAAGCACGGCGGGGGGGCCTGTCTGGGGCCAACGTCCTGACTTTC. Translating it yields CASSTQARRGGLSGANVLTF.

The genes are TRBV6-1 and TRBJ1-5; D possibly corresponds to TRBD1 (6 bases). CDR1 is MNHNS, CDR2 SASEGT, per germline. V lost 5 bases and J lost 7, with 12 bases in between. CDR3 length: 13 residues. The CDR3 reads CASSQGIGQPQHF. CDR3 nucleotides: TGTGCCAGCAGTCAGGGGATTGGCCAGCCCCAGCATTTT.

The chain couples TRBV7-9 to TRBJ2-7; 9 bases are shared with TRBD1. The CDR3 runs 16 residues. Germline lookup yields CDR1 SEHNR and CDR2 FQNEAQ (reference sequence). J was trimmed by 7 bases and V by 5 bases; bases with no gene match: 15. The DNA for the CDR3 is TGTGCCAGCAGCCATCCTCGGGACAGGGCTACTGGAGAGCAGTACTTC. Translating it yields CASSHPRDRATGEQYF.

This clone came up a few times. The chain carries TRBV7-7 and TRBJ2-3; no definite D call. V gave up 1 base and J gave up 4 bases, with 9 bases separating them. The germline gives CDR1 SSHAT, CDR2 FNYEAQ (reference sequence). The CDR3 consists of 14 residues. CDR3 amino acids: CASSLDSTADTQYF. Written as DNA, the CDR3 is TGTGCCAGCAGCTTAGATTCCACGGCAGATACGCAGTATTTT.

The V gene is TRBV7-2, the J gene TRBJ1-5; D perhaps matches TRBD1 (6 bases). The germline V and J ends were trimmed by 3 bases and 9 bases, with 12 bases remaining between them. The CDR3 contains 13 residues. Germline assignment: CDR1 SGHTA and CDR2 FQGNSA. CDR3 sequence reads: CASSLGALSPQHF. CDR3 nucleotides: TGTGCCAGCAGCTTGGGGGCCCTCTCGCCCCAGCATTTT.

The chain joins TRBV6-7 to TRBJ1-3, with 9 bases identical to TRBD1. TRBV6-7 is designated an ORF whose function remains uncertain. V lost 2 bases, J lost 4 bases, and 0 bases stayed unmatched. The CDR3 runs to 14 residues. The CDR3 is CASSYGTGGNTIYF. The CDR3 bases are TGTGCCAGCAGTTACGGGACAGGGGGAAACACCATATATTTT.